This TCR beta chain was observed in a study of cytomegalovirus exposure and HLA in healthy donors (TCRdb year 2017). Regarding the research as a whole: According to an earlier analysis of around 600 of the donors, 150 million to 200 million T cells yielded over 90 million unique TCR beta sequences and about 300 Gb of sequence data. An early release that covered several hundred HLA-typed donors contained about 300 gigabases of sequencing data and tens of millions of unique TCR sequences. Among the approximately 400 genotyped donors, around 81% belonged to the genetic ancestry cluster associated with self-reported Caucasian donors. The study was designed to test whether signatures of past pathogen exposure could be identified by cataloging public T cell receptors. Using immunosequencing, the study profiled T cell repertoires from 640 or so subjects and related those repertoires to cytomegalovirus serostatus. Along with the roughly 610-subject first cohort, a separate validation cohort of over 90 different subjects was used. To predict cytomegalovirus infection status, the study brought together high-throughput TCR immunosequencing, statistical association of individual TCRs with disease status, and machine learning. In a later analysis, previously published TCR beta repertoires from more than 500 donors were re-analyzed and high-resolution HLA genotyping was added so that TCR occurrence patterns could be studied. The later analysis used no new phenotypic data to find candidate immune exposures, relying instead on TCR beta sequences and their occurrence across donors. To decide whether each TCR beta V gene segment behaved as functional or pseudogenic, an earlier analysis of some 600 of the donors relied on high-throughput TCR beta sequencing. Donor age, sex, ethnicity and CMV serostatus were compiled together with the repertoire data. A later genetic analysis took genome-wide SNP genotypes for about 55% of the 666 donors and used that subset as a discovery cohort. Every discovery cohort repertoire had been produced on one sequencing platform. HLA typing covered class I and class II loci at four-digit resolution. The number of donors typed differed by locus, with roughly 620-630 for A, B, C, DRB1 and DQB1, more than 500 for DQA1, 606 for DPA1, and approximately 470 for DPB1. Roughly five DR-DQ haplotypes were handled as single units for association and clustering, since linkage in the cohort was strong. Across 300 to 400 genotyped donors of the cohort, an average of approximately 240,000 unique TCR beta nucleotide sequences per donor were sequenced, and roughly a sixth of those sequences were non-productive.

The cohort was made up of approximately 700 healthy bone marrow donors. All cohort members were sampled while nominally healthy, although unrecorded immune exposures were likely present. The donor tested CMV seronegative, placing the donor among the 350 to 400 seronegative members of the cohort. Every donor gave a peripheral blood sample, and the peripheral blood mononuclear cells from that sample were used for TCR beta sequencing. Genomic DNA was extracted from the blood cell samples with the Qiagen DNeasy Blood Extraction Kit. The paper's findings and limits, for the study overall: In a later analysis, HLA-associated TCR beta chains were found to be more clonally expanded and to have lower generation probabilities than equally common non-associated chains. According to the authors, the approach could potentially be generalized to other disease states and immunological phenotypes. Immune exposure information for the cohort was limited to CMV serostatus. Correlated functional status among segregating V segments might reflect linkage disequilibrium, but an unknown experimental factor could not be ruled out. In this cohort, only TCR beta chains were sequenced, and detectable features were limited by the absence of alpha or paired-chain data. Because some donors lacked HLA typing at each locus, the association tests relied only on the typed subset. A total of some 180 TCR beta chains were listed by the study as associated with cytomegalovirus. Approximately 18 rarely observed V segments, including chromosome 9 orphons, were excluded from the earlier analysis of several hundred of the donors because counts were too low. A later analysis found that most CMV-associated TCR beta chains appeared HLA-restricted, with HLA associations seemingly driven largely by CMV exposure. Compared with the roughly 720-donor mean, donors in an Asian-associated ancestry cluster had fewer N-insertions in productive TCRs, according to a later genetic analysis. A further reported finding was that TCR beta sequences accurately predicted the HLA-A and HLA-B alleles for most subjects in the first cohort. Roughly uniform sequencing depth across donors was assumed in presence/absence analyses, although this assumption may not hold. In vitro tests confirmed that three of the cytomegalovirus-associated TCR beta chains recognize cytomegalovirus antigens. The classifier was reported to diagnose cytomegalovirus status with high specificity and sensitivity in both the original and validation cohorts. Most TCR sequences were observed very rarely across donors, whereas some public TCRs were present in many individuals. A later analysis found that TCR association rates varied across HLA loci, with DRB1 alleles showing the most associated TCRs and HLA-C alleles the fewest. A later analysis associated 16,951 TCR beta sequences with specific HLA alleles at a false discovery rate of 0.05. According to a later analysis, parvovirus B19, influenza, CMV and Epstein-Barr virus appeared linked to several top co-occurrence clusters. The sequencing pipeline was judged likely to have produced a cluster of highly shared sequence variants as a technical artifact. In a later genetic analysis, a missense DCLRE1C variant was associated with V-gene and J-gene trimming of TCR beta chains, and the association was replicated in an independent cohort. When HLA alleles, especially DR and DQ, strongly co-occurred, attributing TCR associations to individual alleles was difficult. In an earlier analysis of roughly 500 of the donors, most TCR beta V segments appeared in productive rearrangements about 87% or about 30% of the time, broadly matching IMGT annotations.

Comment on this clone: What this receptor recognizes is not known.

Libraries were prepared through the immunoSEQ multiplex PCR assay. For the multiplex PCR, a mixture combining 60 forward primers for TCR Vbeta segments and 13 reverse primers for TCR Jbeta segments was used. The CDR3 region of rearranged TCR beta genes was amplified from genomic DNA with a multiplex PCR assay. Amplified TCR beta libraries were sequenced as 87-base-pair reads on the Illumina HiSeq System. As for the original processing: In a later analysis, 80 million or so unique TCR beta chains were counted across the approximately 670 repertoires, and roughly 11 million of these chains were shared by at least two donors. A nearest-neighbor algorithm error-corrected the raw reads and collapsed the reads into unique sequences, merging closely related sequences to remove PCR and sequencing errors. To assign V, D and J gene segments, CDR3 sequences were aligned to IMGT reference sequences. For a sequence to be retained, a match of at least six nucleotides to both a V gene segment and a J gene segment was required. A rearrangement counted as productive if the CDR3 had no stop codons and remained in frame with V and J, and every other rearrangement counted as non-productive. Following IMGT convention, CDR3 was defined as the stretch from the second conserved V-encoded cysteine up to the conserved J-encoded phenylalanine. Sequences without an unambiguous match to a single V gene segment were excluded from the earlier analysis of 587 of the donors. In an earlier analysis of 450 to 700 of the donors, V segments were called functional above 56.7% productive rearrangements and were called segregating when the between-donor standard deviation exceeded 5%. A statistical classification framework was built for diagnosing cytomegalovirus status from the catalog of TCR beta chain sequences. In a later analysis, V and J genes were assigned by comparing TCR nucleotide sequences against IMGT/GENE-DB human TR gene sequences. A later analysis assigned CDR3 sequences and most-parsimonious VDJ recombination scenarios with the TCRdist pipeline. In a later analysis, each TCR beta chain was defined by its CDR3 amino acid sequence together with its V-gene family, and reads without a unique V-gene family were excluded. To address suspected cross-contamination and a sequencing artifact, a later analysis removed around 600 highly shared, low-generation-probability nucleotide sequences. A later analysis calculated a clonal expansion index for each public chain from normalized within-repertoire ranks of inferred template counts. A later analysis computed generation probabilities with a VDJ recombination model fitted to out-of-frame rearrangements, and checked the results against IGoR. A later analysis scored TCR-TCR, TCR-HLA and TCR-CMV co-occurrence with hypergeometric tests, applying a repertoire-size bias correction to TCR pairs. In a later analysis, false discovery rates were estimated by permuting HLA or CMV assignments 20 times. A later analysis grouped co-occurring TCRs with DBSCAN, adding TCRdist sequence similarity when clustering within HLA-allele-positive subsets. Co-occurrence clustering excluded repertoires with fewer than 30,000 or more than 120,000 public chains, plus five with anomalous nucleotide sharing. TCRdb holds this immuneACCESS table with in-frame rearrangements only. Some clones are missing; in checked studies, unresolved V genes explain under half, and the rest has no known cause. From that table come the V and J calls and clone size; the DNA was used to work out D and trimming. The record for this sample contains roughly 46,000 clones. About 1.2% of the sample is in the top ten clones.

Sequencing was done on a sample of PBMCs. The receptor comes from a woman aged 40 to 50 in good health and CMV-seronegative.

Here the CDR3 is given as CASSGNRGNLNTEAFF. The DNA sequence is TGTGCCAGCTCAGGAAACAGGGGGAACCTGAACACTGAAGCTTTCTTT. The rearranged chain carries TRBV18 and TRBJ1-1, and 8 bases in between align with TRBD1. Inclusive of the bounding cysteine and phenylalanine, the CDR3 is 16 residues long. The only DNA kept is the CDR3, 48 bases in frame from the first base. Clipping removes 5 bases from V and 0 bases from J, with 8 as the unmatched junction base count. The germline V gene encodes CDR1 KGHSH and CDR2 LQKENI.